This TCR beta chain was sequenced for a study of cytomegalovirus exposure and HLA in healthy donors. Trimming took 4 bases from V and 1 from J, leaving 17 bases between them. The germline V gene has CDR1 SGHRS and CDR2 YFSETQ. The CDR3 length is 16 residues. Findings and limits, study-wide: HLA alleles were associated with 15,000 to 20,000 TCR beta sequences in a later analysis at 0.05 false discovery rate.

Remarks on this clone: Its cognate antigen is unknown.

PCR primers comprised 60 Vbeta and 13 Jbeta primers. This table comes from immunoSEQ multiplex PCR, and its TCRdb copy is limited to in-frame clones, with some not included. Of around 170,000 clones in the sample, 82% were seen once. The clonotype originates from a man aged 40-50 years in good health and CMV-seronegative. V and J are TRBV5-1 and TRBJ1-1, with TRBD1 as a possible D gene (5 bases). Sequencing was done on a sample of PBMCs. CDR3 DNA: TGCGCCAGCAGCCGTGGGACTTATACCTCGAACACTGAAGCTTTCTTT. Translating gives CASSRGTYTSNTEAFF.